The entry that follows covers one T cell receptor (beta chain) sequence. Its antigen specificity is not known. No much larger clone exists at a distance of one base, and base qualities are not known. These data originate in a study of cytomegalovirus exposure and HLA in healthy donors (TCRdb year 2017). Study-level background: In an earlier analysis of under 600 of the donors, 276 Gb of sequence data and roughly 100 million unique TCR beta sequences from about 190 million T cells were reported. In addition to the first cohort of 666 subjects, a separate validation cohort of some 120 different subjects was used. A later analysis re-examined previously published TCR beta repertoires from about 700 donors and added high-resolution HLA genotyping to investigate patterns of TCR occurrence. The study was designed to test whether signatures of past pathogen exposure could be identified by cataloging public T cell receptors. High-throughput TCR immunosequencing, statistical association of individual TCRs with disease status, and machine learning were combined to predict cytomegalovirus infection status. The T cell repertoires of 700 or so subjects were profiled by immunosequencing and related to cytomegalovirus serostatus. Donor age, sex, ethnicity and CMV serostatus were compiled together with the repertoire data. Among the approximately 420 genotyped donors, approximately 81% belonged to the genetic ancestry cluster associated with self-reported Caucasian donors. The later analysis used no new phenotypic data to find candidate immune exposures, relying instead on TCR beta sequences and their occurrence across donors. Typing coverage varied by locus: roughly 620-640 donors for A, B, C, DRB1 and DQB1; around 560 for DQA1; some 610 for DPA1; approximately 470 for DPB1. An early release covering some 640 HLA-typed donors comprised around 300 gigabases of sequencing data and roughly 85 million unique TCR sequences. Several DR-DQ haplotypes were treated as single units for association and clustering because of strong linkage in the cohort. A later genetic analysis used genome-wide SNP genotypes for about 65% of the roughly 670 donors, treating that subset as a discovery cohort. HLA typing covered class I and class II loci at four-digit resolution. All discovery cohort repertoires had been generated on a single sequencing platform. In an earlier analysis of a few hundred of the donors, high-throughput TCR beta sequencing was used to judge whether each TCR beta V gene segment behaved as functional or pseudogenic. Among 350 to 400 genotyped donors of the cohort, an average of about 240,000 unique TCR beta nucleotide sequences were sequenced per donor, approximately 20% of them non-productive.

The library was produced with the immunoSEQ multiplex PCR assay. For the multiplex PCR, a mixture combining 60 forward primers for TCR Vbeta segments and 13 reverse primers for TCR Jbeta segments was used. The CDR3 region of rearranged TCR beta genes was amplified from genomic DNA by a multiplex PCR assay. The amplified TCR beta libraries were sequenced on the Illumina HiSeq System as 87-base-pair reads. The paper's processing steps were these. A later analysis counted about 80 million unique TCR beta chains across the 600 to 850 repertoires, and some 12 million of these chains were shared by at least two donors. Raw reads were error-corrected and collapsed into unique sequences with a nearest-neighbor algorithm that merged closely related sequences to remove PCR and sequencing errors. To assign V, D and J gene segments, CDR3 sequences were aligned to IMGT reference sequences. For a sequence to be retained, at least a six-nucleotide match to both a V gene segment and a J gene segment was required. Rearrangements were called productive when the CDR3 lacked stop codons and stayed in frame with V and J; all others were non-productive. CDR3 was defined by IMGT convention, running from the second conserved V-encoded cysteine to the conserved J-encoded phenylalanine. In an earlier analysis of more than 550 of the donors, sequences lacking an unambiguous match to a single V gene segment were excluded. In an earlier analysis of some 590 of the donors, V segments were called functional above 56.7% productive rearrangements and were called segregating when the between-donor standard deviation exceeded 5%. A statistical classification framework was built for diagnosing cytomegalovirus status from the catalog of TCR beta chain sequences. In a later analysis, V and J genes were assigned by comparing TCR nucleotide sequences against IMGT/GENE-DB human TR gene sequences. In a later analysis, CDR3 sequences and most-parsimonious VDJ recombination scenarios were assigned using the TCRdist pipeline. In a later analysis, every TCR beta chain was defined by the combination of its CDR3 amino acid sequence and its V-gene family, and reads without a unique V-gene family were dropped. A later analysis removed 600 or so highly shared, low-generation-probability nucleotide sequences to deal with suspected cross-contamination and a sequencing artifact. In a later analysis, a clonal expansion index was calculated for each public chain from normalized within-repertoire ranks of inferred template counts. A later analysis computed generation probabilities with a VDJ recombination model fitted to out-of-frame rearrangements, and checked the results against IGoR. In a later analysis, TCR-TCR, TCR-HLA and TCR-CMV co-occurrence was scored with hypergeometric tests, and a repertoire-size bias correction was applied to TCR pairs. To estimate false discovery rates, a later analysis permuted the HLA or CMV assignments 20 times. In a later analysis, co-occurring TCRs were grouped using DBSCAN, with TCRdist sequence similarity added in when clustering inside HLA-allele-positive subsets. Co-occurrence clustering excluded repertoires with fewer than 30,000 or more than 120,000 public chains, plus five with anomalous nucleotide sharing. TCRdb provides this immuneACCESS table in a form limited to in-frame rearrangements. Some clones are lacking; in checked studies, under half of them reflect an unresolved V gene, and why the rest are absent is not known. The DNA gave D and trimming, while V, J and clone size come from that table. The sample profile shows 90,000 to 100,000 clones; around 77% of them were found once. The top ten constitute roughly 7.7% of the sample.

Paper-wide results and their limitations: In a later analysis, HLA-associated TCR beta chains were found to be more clonally expanded and to have lower generation probabilities than equally common non-associated chains. Because counts were too low, seventeen rarely observed V segments, including chromosome 9 orphons, were left out of the earlier analysis of approximately 580 of the donors. Because the 87-base-pair reads could not distinguish some IMGT-functional V segments, including TRBV6-2 and TRBV6-3, those segments were excluded. Because some donors lacked HLA typing at each locus, the association tests relied only on the typed subset. Assigning TCR associations to individual alleles was difficult when HLA alleles, especially DR and DQ, strongly co-occurred. In a later analysis, most CMV-associated TCR beta chains were found to appear HLA-restricted, with HLA associations seemingly driven largely by CMV exposure. A group of highly shared sequence variants was considered likely to be a technical artifact of the sequencing pipeline. In both the original and validation cohorts, the classifier was reported to diagnose cytomegalovirus status with high specificity and sensitivity. CMV serostatus was the only immune exposure information available for the cohort. In vitro tests confirmed that a few of the cytomegalovirus-associated TCR beta chains recognize cytomegalovirus antigens. Specific HLA alleles were associated with about 17,000 TCR beta sequences at a false discovery rate of 0.05 in a later analysis. V-gene and J-gene trimming of TCR beta chains was associated with a missense DCLRE1C variant in a later genetic analysis, and the association was replicated in an independent cohort. An earlier analysis of around 500 of the donors showed that most TCR beta V segments appeared in productive rearrangements either about 87% or about 30% of the time, which broadly matched IMGT annotations. Presence/absence analyses assumed roughly uniform sequencing depth across donors, an assumption that may not hold. A further reported finding was that TCR beta sequences accurately predicted the HLA-A and HLA-B alleles for most subjects in the first cohort. A total of fewer than 200 TCR beta chains were listed by the study as associated with cytomegalovirus. A later genetic analysis reported fewer N-insertions in productive TCRs among donors in an Asian-associated ancestry cluster than the 666-donor mean. While some public TCRs were present in many individuals, most TCR sequences turned up only very rarely across donors. A later analysis reported that several top co-occurrence clusters appeared linked to parvovirus B19, influenza, CMV and Epstein-Barr virus. In a later analysis, TCR association rates were found to vary across HLA loci, with the most associated TCRs seen for DRB1 alleles and the fewest for HLA-C alleles. Linkage disequilibrium might explain the correlated functional status among segregating V segments, but an unknown experimental factor could not be ruled out. It was suggested by the authors that the approach could potentially be generalized to other disease states and immunological phenotypes. Only TCR beta chains were sequenced in this cohort, and the absence of alpha or paired-chain data limited detectable features.

The germline V gene gives CDR1 as SGHTA and CDR2 as FQGNSA. The CDR3 measures 13 amino acids from cysteine to phenylalanine. Of the read, only the CDR3 DNA is kept; its 39 bases are in frame from base 1. V ends up 5 bases short and J 3 bases short, with an unmatched junction base count of 3. The cohort comprised 550 to 700 healthy bone marrow donors. Cohort members were all nominally healthy when sampled, although unrecorded immune exposures were likely present. The donor was CMV seronegative and was included in the group of approximately 350 seronegative cohort members. Each donor provided a peripheral blood sample, and peripheral blood mononuclear cells were used for TCR beta sequencing. The Qiagen DNeasy Blood Extraction Kit was used to extract genomic DNA from the blood cell samples.

The sequencing sample was made of PBMCs. The chain links TRBV7-2 with TRBJ2-7; a stretch of 8 junction bases matches TRBD2. The receptor comes from a female donor in good health and CMV-seronegative. The CDR3 is CASSVTSDYEQYF. The nucleotide sequence is TGTGCCAGCAGCGTGACTAGCGACTACGAGCAGTACTTC.